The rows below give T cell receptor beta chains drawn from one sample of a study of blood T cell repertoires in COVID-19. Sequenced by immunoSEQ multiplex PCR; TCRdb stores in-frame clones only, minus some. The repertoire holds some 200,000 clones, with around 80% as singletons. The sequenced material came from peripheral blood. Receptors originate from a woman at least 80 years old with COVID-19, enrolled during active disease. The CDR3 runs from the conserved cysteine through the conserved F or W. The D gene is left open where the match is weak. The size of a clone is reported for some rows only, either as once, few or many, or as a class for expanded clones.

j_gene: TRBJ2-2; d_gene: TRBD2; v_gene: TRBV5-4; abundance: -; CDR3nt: TGTGCCAGCAGCTTGGGGCTAGCGGGGGGGCGAACCGGGGAGCTGTTTTTT; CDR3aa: CASSLGLAGGRTGELFF
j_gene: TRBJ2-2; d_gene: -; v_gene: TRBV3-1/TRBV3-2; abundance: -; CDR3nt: TGTGCCAGCAGCCCTTGGGGGGAGTACACCGGGGAGCTGTTTTTT; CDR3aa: CASSPWGEYTGELFF
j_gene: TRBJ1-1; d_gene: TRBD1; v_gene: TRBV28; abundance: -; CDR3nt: TGTGCCAGCAGGGCTCAGGACAGGTCTGGCCCCGGGGCTTTCTTT; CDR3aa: CASRAQDRSGPGAFF
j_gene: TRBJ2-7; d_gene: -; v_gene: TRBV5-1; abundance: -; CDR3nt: TGCGCCAGCCGCGGACAACCCTCAAGGACGAGCTCCTACGAGCAGTACTTC; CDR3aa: CASRGQPSRTSSYEQYF
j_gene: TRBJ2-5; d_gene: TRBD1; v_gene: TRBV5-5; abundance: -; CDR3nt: TGTGCCAGCAGCCGCGACAGGGGGGGCCAAGAGACCCAGTACTTC; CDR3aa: CASSRDRGGQETQYF
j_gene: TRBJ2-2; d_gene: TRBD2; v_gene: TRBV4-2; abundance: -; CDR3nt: TGTGCCAGCAGCCAAGATGAACTAGCGGTCAACACCGGGGAGCTGTTTTTT; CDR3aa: CASSQDELAVNTGELFF
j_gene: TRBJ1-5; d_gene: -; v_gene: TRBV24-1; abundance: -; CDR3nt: TGTGCCACCAGTGGGTCAGGGGGCAATCAGCCCCAGCATTTT; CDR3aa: CATSGSGGNQPQHF
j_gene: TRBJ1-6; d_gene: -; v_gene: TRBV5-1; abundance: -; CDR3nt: TGCGCCAGCAGCTTGGAGGCAGCCGGCGGGAATTCACCCCTCCACTTT; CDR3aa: CASSLEAAGGNSPLHF
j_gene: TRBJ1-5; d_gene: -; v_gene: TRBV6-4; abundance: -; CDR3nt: TGTGCCAGCAGTCCAGGGGCGGCTCAGCCCCAGCATTTT; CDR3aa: CASSPGAAQPQHF
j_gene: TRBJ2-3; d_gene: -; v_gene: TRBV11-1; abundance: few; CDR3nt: TGTGCCAGCAGCTTACGGGGGAGCACAGATACGCAGTATTTT; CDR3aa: CASSLRGSTDTQYF
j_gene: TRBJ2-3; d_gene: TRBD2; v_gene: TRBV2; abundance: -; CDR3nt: TGTGCCAGCAGGGCCTGGGCTAGCGGAGGTCAAGATACGCAGTATTTT; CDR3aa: CASRAWASGGQDTQYF
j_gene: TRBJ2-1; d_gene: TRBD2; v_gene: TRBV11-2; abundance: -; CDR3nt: TGTGCCAGCAGCCGCGGGACTAGCGGGGGGGGGCGAGAGCAGTTCTTC; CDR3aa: CASSRGTSGGGREQFF
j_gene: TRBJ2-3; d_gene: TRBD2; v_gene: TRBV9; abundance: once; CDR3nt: TGTGCCAGCAGCGTGGGGACCGGGACTAGCGGAACAGATACGCAGTATTTT; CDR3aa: CASSVGTGTSGTDTQYF